A single T cell receptor (beta chain) is shown here with its context. The data belong to a study of blood T cell repertoires in COVID-19. The CDR3 spans 13 residues. Germline-derived CDR1 and CDR2 are SGHRS and YFSETQ. The V and J ends lost 0 bases and 3 bases respectively, with 6 bases between them. Authors' processing steps: Amplifying reference gene primers gave estimates of nucleated cell counts. Method: immunoSEQ multiplex PCR; TCRdb's copy keeps in-frame clones and lacks some. V, J and clone size are those of that table, while D and trimming were read from the DNA. The profile covers a few hundred thousand clones, with more than 75% appearing a single time and about 3% taken by the ten largest.

This chain uses TRBV5-1 with TRBJ1-2; D gene uncertain. Sequenced sample: PBMCs or T cells enriched from blood (not recorded which). The sequence derives from a woman aged 25 to 39 who had recovered from COVID-19. The CDR3 nucleotides read TGCGCCAGCAGCTTGGAACAGCACTATGGCTACACCTTC. It yields the protein CASSLEQHYGYTF.